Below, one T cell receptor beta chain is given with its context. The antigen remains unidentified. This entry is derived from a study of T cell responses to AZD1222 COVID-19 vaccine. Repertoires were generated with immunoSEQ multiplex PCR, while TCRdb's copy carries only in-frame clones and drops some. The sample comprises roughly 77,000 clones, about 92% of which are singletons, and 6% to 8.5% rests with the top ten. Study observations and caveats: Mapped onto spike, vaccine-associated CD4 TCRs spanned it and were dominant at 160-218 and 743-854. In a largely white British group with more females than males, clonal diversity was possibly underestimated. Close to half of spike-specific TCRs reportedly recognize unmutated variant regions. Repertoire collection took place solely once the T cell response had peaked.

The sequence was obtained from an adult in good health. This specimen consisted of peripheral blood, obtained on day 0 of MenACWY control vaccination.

The CDR3 DNA reads as TGTGCCAGCAGTTACTCGGACAGGCAAGAGACCCAGTACTTC. Protein product: CASSYSDRQETQYF. V gene TRBV6-5 combines with J gene TRBJ2-5; TRBD1 matches at 7 bases. The V segment lost 0 bases and the J segment 2 bases; nucleotides outside the gene matches: 0. This CDR3 contains 14 residues. Germline assignment: CDR1 MNHEY and CDR2 SVGAGI.